These 15 T cell receptor beta chains share one sample of origin, sequenced in a study of cytomegalovirus exposure and HLA in healthy donors. The PCR contained 60 Vbeta and 13 Jbeta primers. The data were produced by immunoSEQ multiplex PCR, yet TCRdb's version contains in-frame clones alone and is incomplete. This repertoire shows 130,000 to 150,000 clones, roughly 79% found once; its top ten account for 1.5% to 2%. The material sequenced was PBMCs. Receptors were obtained from a woman under 40 in good health and CMV-seronegative.

The J gene is TRBJ2-3, the V gene TRBV13, with D maybe TRBD1 (6 bases). Trimming stripped 4 bases from V and 2 bases from J, with 16 bases between. This CDR3 region has 16 residues. Germline V gene data show CDR1 as PRHDT and CDR2 as FYEKMQ (reference sequence). DNA for the CDR3: TGTGCCAGCAGCTCGGACAGTTCCTCACCCACAGATACGCAGTATTTT. It codes for CASSSDSSSPTDTQYF.

This sequence joins TRBV27 and TRBJ2-3; D perhaps matches TRBD1 (6 bases). Germline CDR1 and CDR2: MNHEY and SMNVEV (reference sequence). V was clipped by 3 bases and J by 0 bases, with 13 bases between them. The CDR3 totals 16 residues. CDR3 sequence: CASSFLGASSTDTQYF. The CDR3 region has the DNA TGTGCCAGCAGTTTCCTGGGGGCCTCTAGCACAGATACGCAGTATTTT.

This clone was picked up a small number of times. The CDR3 is CASSSFGHMNTEAFF. CDR3 nucleotides: TGTGCCAGCAGTTCCTTTGGACACATGAACACTGAAGCTTTCTTT. V and J are TRBV6-6 and TRBJ1-1, with a tentative D call TRBD1 (5 bases). V lost 4 bases and J 0 bases, leaving 12 bases between the germline ends. The V gene's germline CDR1 is MNHNY and CDR2 SVGAGI (reference sequence). The CDR3 is 15 amino acids.

J is TRBJ2-2 and V is TRBV5-6; tentatively, D is TRBD2 (7 bases). Germline CDR1 SGHDT, CDR2 YYEEEE. The CDR3 covers 15 residues. V gave up 2 bases and J gave up 3 bases, with 11 bases separating them. The CDR3, as DNA: TGTGCCAGCAGCTTCGGGGGGCTGGACACCGGGGAGCTGTTTTTT. The encoded protein is CASSFGGLDTGELFF.

The chain recombines TRBV5-5 with TRBJ2-7, with 11 nucleotides matching TRBD1. J was trimmed by 6 bases and V by 2 bases; bases with no gene match: 13. This CDR3 is built from 17 residues. The germline CDR1 and CDR2 sequences are SGHKS and YYEKEE (reference sequence). The CDR3 bases are TGTGCCAGCAGCTTTCTTCCCACCCGGGACAGGGGGAGCGAGCAGTACTTC. Translated, it gives CASSFLPTRDRGSEQYF. Filled out from reference TRBV5-5 and TRBJ2-7, the complete variable domain reads DAGVTQSPTHLIKTRGQQVTLRCSPISGHKSVSWYQQVLGQGPQFIFQYYEKEERGRGNFPDRFSARQFPNYSSELNVNALLLGDSALYLCASSFLPTRDRGSEQYFGPGTRLTVT.

This clone was detected only once. The chain carries TRBV5-1 and TRBJ1-1; D may be TRBD1 (6 bases). The ends were cut back, 4 bases at V and 4 bases at J, with 11 bases in the middle. CDR1 and CDR2 (germline): SGHRS, YFSETQ. CDR3 length equals 13 residues. The CDR3 DNA reads as TGCGCCAGCAGCGGAACAGGGAGCACTGAAGCTTTCTTT. Translation gives CASSGTGSTEAFF.

CDR3 nucleotides: TGCGCCAGCAGCTTGGCCGCCCTGGGGACTAGCGGTGTACGTGAGCAGTTCTTC. Its protein is CASSLAALGTSGVREQFF. The V call is TRBV5-1, the J call TRBJ2-1, with 11 positions matching TRBD2. The CDR3 contains 18 residues. V lost 0 bases and J lost 9; bases outside the gene matches: 14. CDR1 is SGHRS, CDR2 YFSETQ, per germline.

V is TRBV29-1 and J is TRBJ2-5, with TRBD2 identical over 8 bases. The germline gives CDR1 SQVTM, CDR2 ANQGSEA. J lost 2 bases, V lost 4 bases, and 9 bases had no gene match. The CDR3 runs 15 residues. For the CDR3, the DNA is TGCAGCGTTGCCACTGGCGGGGGGCTACAAGAGACCCAGTACTTC. It encodes CSVATGGGLQETQYF. Combining the CDR3 with reference TRBV29-1 and TRBJ2-5 gives the whole variable domain SAVISQKPSRDICQRGTSLTIQCQVDSQVTMMFWYRQQPGQSLTLIATANQGSEATYESGFVIDKFPISRPNLTFSTLTVSNMSPEDSSIYLCSVATGGGLQETQYFGPGTRLLVL.

This clone was seen a few times. The V gene is TRBV6-1, the J gene TRBJ1-2; the D gene is possibly TRBD1 (6 bases). The CDR3 has 15 amino acids. From germline, CDR1 is MNHNS and CDR2 SASEGT. V was pared by 4 bases and J by 1 base, with 13 bases between. CDR3 sequence reads: CASSAGTLNNYGYTF. CDR3 nucleotides: TGTGCCAGCAGTGCCGGGACACTTAATAACTATGGCTACACCTTC.

This sequence joins TRBV5-6 and TRBJ2-3, with D possibly matching TRBD2 (7 bases). Germline assignment: CDR1 SGHDT and CDR2 YYEEEE. Trimming pared 4 bases from V and 1 base from J, leaving 13 bases between. CDR3 length: 15 residues. CDR3 bases: TGTGCCAGCAGCCCCAACGGGGGGCGCACAGATACGCAGTATTTT. This encodes CASSPNGGRTDTQYF. The entire variable domain, with the rest obtained from reference TRBV5-6 and TRBJ2-3, is as follows: DAGVTQSPTHLIKTRGQQVTLRCSPKSGHDTVSWYQQALGQGPQFIFQYYEEEERQRGNFPDRFSGHQFPNYSSELNVNALLLGDSALYLCASSPNGGRTDTQYFGPGTRLTVL.

The rearrangement uses TRBV6-1 and TRBJ1-2; tentative D call: TRBD1 (5 bases). CDR1 and CDR2 (germline): MNHNS, SASEGT. Deletions cut 1 base from V and 0 bases from J, with 9 bases between. CDR3 length equals 15 residues. For the CDR3, the DNA is TGTGCCAGCAGTGAAGTGGGGGGGACTAACTATGGCTACACCTTC. Translating it yields CASSEVGGTNYGYTF.

The J gene is TRBJ2-3, the V gene TRBV27, with TRBD1 matching over 8 bases. Trimming cost V 6 bases and J 3 bases; bases outside gene matches: 5. Germline CDR1 MNHEY, CDR2 SMNVEV (reference sequence). There are 14 residues in the CDR3. CDR3 protein: CASRRTGRTDTQYF. CDR3 nucleotides: TGTGCCAGCAGGAGGACAGGGCGGACAGATACGCAGTATTTT.

The chain employs TRBV6-5 and TRBJ2-7; 8 bases map to TRBD2. The CDR3 runs to 11 residues. Per the germline V gene, CDR1 is MNHEY and CDR2 is SVGAGI. J lost 7 bases, V lost 4 bases, and 0 bases had no gene match. The CDR3 nucleotides read TGTGCCAGCAGTTCGGGGGGGGAGCAGTACTTC. Protein: CASSSGGEQYF.

The chain uses TRBV27 and TRBJ1-1, with D perhaps matching TRBD1 (6 bases). V was clipped by 5 bases and J by 8 bases, with 15 bases between them. Germline values: CDR1 MNHEY, CDR2 SMNVEV (reference sequence). The CDR3 totals 13 residues. CDR3 in DNA: TGTGCCAGCAGTCGACAGGTCACGAAAGAAGCTTTCTTT. Its protein product is CASSRQVTKEAFF.

The rearrangement links TRBV6-6 to TRBJ1-3, with 10 bases identical to TRBD1. This CDR3 is 16 amino acids long. V was clipped by 2 bases and J by 2 bases; unmatched bases: 3. The germline V gene has CDR1 MNHNY and CDR2 SVGAGI (reference sequence). The CDR3 protein is CASSYGGTGAGNTIYF. DNA for the CDR3: TGTGCCAGCAGTTACGGGGGGACAGGGGCTGGAAACACCATATATTTT.